This section outlines one T cell receptor (beta chain) sequence together with its context. Its antigen is undetermined. The data originate from a study of T-cell reconstitution after alpha-beta-depleted transplantation in children. Overall study findings and caveats: It was reported that alpha-beta T cells came from several hundred expanded graft clones (about two months after transplant).

Molecular barcoding with unique molecular identifiers was used for the TCRbeta library. In TCRdb, the PCR reads were re-called with MiXCR into one record per CDR3 protein. The sample contains about 240,000 distinct CDR3 sequences, about 23% of which appear only once. Germline assignment: CDR1 DFQATT and CDR2 SNEGSKA (reference sequence). CDR3 length: 13 amino acids. V was pared by 1 base and J by 1 base, with 4 bases between. This TCR was sampled from a girl aged 2 to 10 with Fanconi anemia, due to receive a stem cell transplant. This specimen was PBMCs, taken before TCRalphabeta/CD19-depleted stem cell transplant. This chain joins TRBV20-1 and TRBJ2-2; the D is unclear. The CDR3 nucleotides read TGCAGTGCTAGAGTTGGGAACACCGGGGAGCTGTTTTTT. The encoded protein is CSARVGNTGELFF.